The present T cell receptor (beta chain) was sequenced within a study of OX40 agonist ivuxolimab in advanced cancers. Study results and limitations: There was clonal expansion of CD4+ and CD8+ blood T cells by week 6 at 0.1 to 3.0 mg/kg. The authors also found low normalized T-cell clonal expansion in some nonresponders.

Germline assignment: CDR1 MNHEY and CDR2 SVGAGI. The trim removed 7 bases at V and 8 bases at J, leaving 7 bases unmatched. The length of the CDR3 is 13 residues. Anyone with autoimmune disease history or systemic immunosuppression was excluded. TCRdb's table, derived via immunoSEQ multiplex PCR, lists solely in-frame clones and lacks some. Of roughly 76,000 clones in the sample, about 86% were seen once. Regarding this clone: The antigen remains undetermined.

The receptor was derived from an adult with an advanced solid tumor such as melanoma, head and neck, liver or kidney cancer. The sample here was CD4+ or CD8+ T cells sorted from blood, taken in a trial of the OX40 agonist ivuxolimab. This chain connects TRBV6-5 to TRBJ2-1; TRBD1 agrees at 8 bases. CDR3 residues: CASTPPGGYEQFF. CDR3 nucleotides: TGTGCCAGCACCCCCCCAGGGGGCTATGAGCAGTTCTTC.